These 20 T cell receptor beta chains came from one sample sequenced in a study of human T cells and chemical hapten exposure. Noted time point: patch test 3, about 24 weeks after DPC sensitization. The treatment is: therapeutic diphenylcyclopropenone sensitization with weekly scalp DPC. TCRdb used MiXCR to reprocess the RACE reads, holding one entry per CDR3 protein. The table includes approximately 160,000 distinct CDR3 sequences, about a quarter detected once. Material: whole blood, obtained in connection with sensitization to the hapten diphenylcyclopropenone (DPC). These TCRs come from a woman aged 18-29 years with alopecia areata. Some clones in this sample may be carry-over from other donors' samples.

This clonotype was seen a handful of times. One junction end disagrees with the germline gene, perhaps due to a read error. The chain is built from TRBV7-6 and TRBJ1-1, with 7 bases lining up with TRBD1. This CDR3 has 14 amino acids. Germline CDR1 reads SGHVS; CDR2 reads FNYEAQ. The CDR3 DNA reads as TGTGTCAGCAGCCCGATCGCAGGGGGCACTGAAGCTTTCTTT. Its protein product is CVSSPIAGGTEAFF.

This clonotype was detected a few times. V usage is TRBV20-1 and J usage is TRBJ1-1; 7 nucleotides match TRBD1. The CDR3 runs 12 residues. The ends lost 2 bases at V and 7 bases at J; junction bases unmatched: 4. Germline values: CDR1 DFQATT, CDR2 SNEGSKA (reference sequence). The CDR3 DNA is TGCAGTGCTAGATTACAGGGGAATGAAGCTTTCTTT. Protein product: CSARLQGNEAFF.

The table lists this clonotype with a few counts. The V gene is TRBV5-1, the J gene TRBJ1-1, with TRBD1 as a possible D gene (5 bases). Germline loops: CDR1 SGHRS, CDR2 YFSETQ. This CDR3 has 16 residues. Trimming took 0 bases from V and 4 from J, leaving 16 bases between them. The CDR3 loop is CASSLGQHHRGTEAFF. In nucleotides, the CDR3 is TGCGCCAGCAGCTTGGGGCAGCACCATAGGGGCACTGAAGCTTTCTTT.

This clonotype was seen at least ten times. The chain couples TRBV9 to TRBJ2-7; TRBD2 agrees at 13 bases. The CDR3 runs to 15 residues. V gave up 0 bases and J gave up 7 bases; unmatched junction bases: 4. The V gene's germline CDR1 is SGDLS and CDR2 YYNGEE. CDR3 sequence (DNA): TGTGCCAGCAGCGTAGAGGGACTAGCGGGGACAGAGCAGTACTTC. Residues: CASSVEGLAGTEQYF.

This clonotype has only one observation. This rearrangement joins TRBV19 to TRBJ2-3; D is undetermined. The CDR3 loop spans 11 amino acids. Germline V CDR1 and CDR2: LNHDA, SQIVND (reference sequence). V dropped 3 bases and J dropped 6 bases, with 4 bases sitting between them. The CDR3 region is CASSIRDTQYF. In nucleotides, the CDR3 is TGTGCCAGTAGTATTCGGGATACGCAGTATTTT.

This clonotype was detected a few times. The chain uses TRBV4-1 and TRBJ1-6; 10 bases agree with TRBD1. The CDR3 is made up of 16 amino acids. The V gene's germline CDR1 is MGHRA and CDR2 YSYEKL. Trimming cost V 1 base and J 14 bases; bases outside gene matches: 11. This CDR3 is CASSQAETGGLVSLHF. The CDR3 nucleotides are TGCGCCAGCAGCCAAGCCGAGACAGGGGGCTTAGTTTCCCTCCACTTT.

The V and J genes are TRBV7-8 and TRBJ1-2; no reliable D call. The CDR3 consists of 14 residues. CDR1 is SGHVS and CDR2 is FQNEAQ in the germline V gene. The ends were cut back, 4 bases at V and 2 bases at J, with 11 bases in the middle. CDR3 residues: CASSSARSNYGYTF. The DNA of the CDR3 is TGTGCCAGCAGCTCAGCTCGGTCCAACTATGGCTACACCTTC.

The chain couples TRBV20-1 to TRBJ2-7; D is undetermined. Per germline, CDR1 DFQATT and CDR2 SNEGSKA (reference sequence). Trimming removed 4 bases from V and 0 bases from J, with 10 bases in between. The CDR3 has 13 amino acids. The CDR3 region has the DNA TGCAGTGCTAAAGGACGATACTCCTACGAGCAGTACTTC. Amino acid sequence: CSAKGRYSYEQYF.

This clonotype was detected only a few times. The gene calls are TRBV30 and TRBJ1-4; 9 bases map to TRBD1. Germline lookup yields CDR1 GTSNPN and CDR2 SVGIG (reference sequence). J gave up 7 bases and V 5 bases, and 8 bases lay outside the gene matches. The CDR3 consists of 14 residues. This CDR3 is CAWEPGQGPEKLFF. In DNA form, the CDR3 reads TGTGCCTGGGAACCGGGACAGGGCCCTGAAAAACTGTTTTTT.

This sequence joins TRBV20-1 and TRBJ1-3; TRBD1 aligns across 7 bases. The CDR3 is made up of 13 amino acids. CDR1 is DFQATT and CDR2 is SNEGSKA in the germline V gene (reference sequence). The junction had 8 bases not matched to a gene; V was cut back by 6 bases and J by 6 bases. CDR3 DNA sequence: TGCAGTGCGGAGGACAGGCTGGAAAACACCATATATTTT. It yields the protein CSAEDRLENTIYF.

The chain carries TRBV7-8 and TRBJ1-5; tentatively, D is TRBD1 (6 bases). The CDR3 length is 16 residues. With 4 bases removed from V and 2 bases from J, the gap between germline ends came to 15 bases. The germline gives CDR1 SGHVS, CDR2 FQNEAQ. The CDR3 sequence is CASSSNQGSGNQPQHF. The CDR3, as DNA: TGTGCCAGCAGCTCCAATCAGGGGTCGGGCAATCAGCCCCAGCATTTT.

This clonotype appeared a few times. The chain carries TRBV20-1 and TRBJ2-7; D might be TRBD1 (6 bases). With 0 bases removed from V and 3 bases from J, the gap between germline ends came to 15 bases. The CDR3 spans 15 residues. Germline-derived CDR1 and CDR2 are DFQATT and SNEGSKA (reference sequence). The CDR3 loop is CSARDFQGLFYEQYF. The CDR3 DNA is TGCAGTGCTAGAGATTTTCAGGGGCTTTTCTACGAGCAGTACTTC.

The chain uses TRBV4-3 and TRBJ1-2, with D unclear. Trimming removed 0 bases from V and 3 bases from J, with 14 bases in between. The CDR3 length is 16 residues. Germline V gene sequence: CDR1 LGHNA, CDR2 YSLEER. The CDR3 loop is CASSQDFQAGYYGYTF. Written as DNA, the CDR3 is TGCGCCAGCAGCCAAGATTTCCAGGCGGGGTACTATGGCTACACCTTC.

The rearrangement links TRBV25-1 to TRBJ1-1; D perhaps matches TRBD1 (6 bases). CDR3 length equals 15 residues. Deletions cut 6 bases from V and 9 bases from J, with 23 bases between. CDR1 MGHDK and CDR2 SYGVNS come from the germline V gene. As DNA, the CDR3 is TGTGCCAGCAGCGAAGGAGCTACAGGGACCTTGAAAGCTTTCTTT. Translated, it gives CASSEGATGTLKAFF.

The chain combines TRBV4-1 with TRBJ1-4; tentative D call: TRBD1 (6 bases). Germline lookup yields CDR1 MGHRA and CDR2 YSYEKL. V gave up 4 bases and J gave up 7 bases, with 22 bases separating them. The length of the CDR3 is 17 residues. DNA of the CDR3: TGCGCCAGCAGCCTCCAAAGGGGGTCACAGGGCGTTGAAAAACTGTTTTTT. Amino acids: CASSLQRGSQGVEKLFF.

There are a few counts of this clonotype. The chain couples TRBV5-4 to TRBJ2-2, with D possibly called TRBD1 or TRBD2 (6 bases each). Germline-derived CDR1 and CDR2 are SGHNT and YYREEE (reference sequence). Between the trimmed V and J ends, which lost 0 bases and 4 bases, there was a span of 10 bases. The CDR3 is 15 residues long. The CDR3 DNA is TGTGCCAGCAGCTTGGTAGGGGGAGGCACCGGGGAGCTGTTTTTT. This encodes CASSLVGGGTGELFF.

This rearrangement joins TRBV25-1 to TRBJ2-1; no clear D. The CDR3 covers 13 residues. V lost 9 bases and J 3 bases, leaving 12 bases between the germline ends. Germline-derived CDR1 and CDR2 are MGHDK and SYGVNS. This CDR3 reads CASAGGGYNEQFF. For the CDR3, the DNA is TGTGCCAGTGCCGGCGGCGGCTACAATGAGCAGTTCTTC.

The chain recombines TRBV4-1 with TRBJ1-3; the D gene is possibly TRBD1 (5 bases). The CDR3 runs 16 residues. Trimming removed 0 bases at V and 2 bases at J, with 11 bases between. CDR1 and CDR2 from the germline V gene are MGHRA and YSYEKL. The CDR3 coding sequence is TGCGCCAGCAGCCAAGATTGGGGCGCGGCTGGAAACACCATATATTTT. Residues: CASSQDWGAAGNTIYF.

The rearrangement uses TRBV6-5 and TRBJ2-7; the match to TRBD1 covers 9 bases. V was pared by 2 bases and J by 7 bases, with 6 bases of the junction left unmatched. Germline-derived CDR1 and CDR2 are MNHEY and SVGAGI. The CDR3 runs to 14 residues. The CDR3, as DNA: TGTGCCAGCAGTTACAGGACAGGGGCAATGGAGCAGTACTTC. Amino acid sequence: CASSYRTGAMEQYF.

The chain links TRBV28 to TRBJ2-3, with D tentatively TRBD2 (5 bases). Germline V gene data show CDR1 as MDHEN and CDR2 as SYDVKM. The CDR3 totals 13 residues. Trimming stripped 9 bases from V and 1 base from J, with 11 bases between. CDR3 nucleotides: TGTGCCAGTAAAAAGGGAGGCACAGATACGCAGTATTTT. Encoded protein: CASKKGGTDTQYF.